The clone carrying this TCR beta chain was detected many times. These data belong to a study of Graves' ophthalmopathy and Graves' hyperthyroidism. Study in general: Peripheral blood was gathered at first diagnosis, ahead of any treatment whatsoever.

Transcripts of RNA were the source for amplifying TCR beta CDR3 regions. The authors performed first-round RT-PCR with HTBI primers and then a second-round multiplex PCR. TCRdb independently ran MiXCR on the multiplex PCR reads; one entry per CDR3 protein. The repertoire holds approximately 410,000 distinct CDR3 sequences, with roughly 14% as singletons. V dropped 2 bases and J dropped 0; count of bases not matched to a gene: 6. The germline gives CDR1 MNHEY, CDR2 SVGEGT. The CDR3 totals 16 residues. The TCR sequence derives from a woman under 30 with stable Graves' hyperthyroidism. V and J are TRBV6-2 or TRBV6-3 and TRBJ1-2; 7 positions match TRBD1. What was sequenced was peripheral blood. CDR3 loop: CASSYEWTGANYGYTF. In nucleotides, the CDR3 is TGTGCCAGCAGTTACGAGTGGACAGGAGCTAACTATGGCTACACCTTC.